This is a list of T cell receptor beta chains from one sample in a study of cytotoxic CD8 clonotypes in ibrutinib-treated CLL. Clones were sequenced by immunoSEQ multiplex PCR, and TCRdb holds only the in-frame ones, with some missing. The repertoire holds some 200,000 clones, with around three quarters as singletons. Sequenced material: PBMCs, taken after 24 months of ibrutinib treatment. The receptor set was obtained from a human donor with chronic lymphocytic leukemia. The CDR3 runs from the conserved cysteine through the conserved F or W. Each record gives: clone size, D gene, J gene, V gene, CDR3 DNA, CDR3 protein. A D gene is named only where the DNA matches it firmly. Clone sizes are given selectively: once, few, many, or a class where the clone is expanded.

size: few
D: .
J: TRBJ1-1
V: TRBV30
DNA: TGTGCCTGGAGCATGCGGGACACTGAAGCTTTCTTT
CDR3: CAWSMRDTEAFF

size: few
D: .
J: TRBJ2-2
V: TRBV9
DNA: TGTGCCAGCAGCGTAGAAGTCAGGCCACACACCGGGGAGCTGTTTTTT
CDR3: CASSVEVRPHTGELFF

size: .
D: .
J: TRBJ2-5
V: TRBV19
DNA: TGTGCCAGTAGTATAGGGACTATAGACCAAGAGACCCAGTACTTC
CDR3: CASSIGTIDQETQYF

size: .
D: .
J: TRBJ2-7
V: TRBV5-1
DNA: TGCGCCAGCAGCTTGGAACCGTTTAGCTCCTACGAGCAGTACTTC
CDR3: CASSLEPFSSYEQYF

size: .
D: TRBD2
J: TRBJ2-1
V: TRBV11-2
DNA: TGTGCCAGCAGCTCCACTAGCGGGAGCTACAATGAGCAGTTCTTC
CDR3: CASSSTSGSYNEQFF

size: .
D: TRBD2
J: TRBJ2-5
V: TRBV25-1
DNA: TGTGCCAGCAGTGAAGCTAGCGGCGGGTACCAAGAGACCCAGTACTTC
CDR3: CASSEASGGYQETQYF

size: .
D: TRBD1
J: TRBJ1-4
V: TRBV18
DNA: TGTGCCAGCTCACCACCGGGACAGGGGAATGAAAAACTGTTTTTT
CDR3: CASSPPGQGNEKLFF

size: few
D: .
J: TRBJ1-5
V: TRBV28
DNA: TGTGCCAGCAGGGTAACAGGGCGAGGCAATCAGCCCCAGCATTTT
CDR3: CASRVTGRGNQPQHF

size: .
D: .
J: TRBJ2-1
V: TRBV18
DNA: TGTGCCAGCTCACCACCATCGGGAATAGGGAATGAGCAGTTCTTC
CDR3: CASSPPSGIGNEQFF

size: .
D: TRBD2
J: TRBJ2-3
V: TRBV7-3
DNA: TGTGCCAGCAGCTTACTAGCGGGAGGGCCGGGCACAGATACGCAGTATTTT
CDR3: CASSLLAGGPGTDTQYF

size: .
D: TRBD2
J: TRBJ2-7
V: TRBV29-1
DNA: TGCAGCGTCGGACTAGCGGGAGCGGCGAAGCAGTACTTC
CDR3: CSVGLAGAAKQYF

size: .
D: .
J: TRBJ1-3
V: TRBV9
DNA: TGTGCCAGCAGCGTAGACCCCCTCACCTCGGCAGCTAGGTTCGGGGCCTCTGGAAACACCATATATTTT
CDR3: CASSVDPLTSAARFGASGNTIYF

size: .
D: .
J: TRBJ2-3
V: TRBV27
DNA: TGTGCCAGCAGTTCGCCGACTACCAGCACAGATACGCAGTATTTT
CDR3: CASSSPTTSTDTQYF

size: .
D: .
J: TRBJ2-2
V: TRBV4-1
DNA: TGCGCCAGCAGCCTCGGCCCCATTCCCGGGGAGCTGTTTTTT
CDR3: CASSLGPIPGELFF

size: .
D: TRBD2
J: TRBJ2-5
V: TRBV29-1
DNA: TGCAGCGTGGATAGCGGGAAGGCCTGGACCCAGTACTTC
CDR3: CSVDSGKAWTQYF

size: .
D: .
J: TRBJ2-7
V: TRBV28
DNA: TGTGCCAGCAGTTTTGGGCGCATCTACGAGCAGTACTTC
CDR3: CASSFGRIYEQYF

size: .
D: .
J: TRBJ2-1
V: TRBV18
DNA: TGTGCCAGCTCACCAACCCCTGGACGCTCCTACAATGAGCAGTTCTTC
CDR3: CASSPTPGRSYNEQFF

size: .
D: TRBD2
J: TRBJ2-1
V: TRBV7-9
DNA: TGTGCCAGCAGCTTAGACCCCACTAGCGGGGGAGGCAATGAGCAGTTCTTC
CDR3: CASSLDPTSGGGNEQFF

size: .
D: TRBD2
J: TRBJ2-5
V: TRBV5-8
DNA: TGTGCCAGCAGCTTGTTTAGGGGAGGGGAGACCCAGTACTTC
CDR3: CASSLFRGGETQYF

size: .
D: TRBD2
J: TRBJ2-1
V: TRBV9
DNA: TGTGCCAGCAGCCGTCCGCGGGCTAGCGGGGATTACAGCTCCTACAATGAGCAGTTCTTC
CDR3: CASSRPRASGDYSSYNEQFF

size: .
D: TRBD1
J: TRBJ1-4
V: TRBV7-9
DNA: TGTGCCAGCAGTAGGAGTGGGGGACAGGCCTATGAAAAACTGTTTTTT
CDR3: CASSRSGGQAYEKLFF

size: .
D: .
J: TRBJ2-1
V: TRBV30
DNA: TGTGCCTGGACCCCGGCTCCTTTCGAGGGTAATGAGCAGTTCTTC
CDR3: CAWTPAPFEGNEQFF

size: .
D: .
J: TRBJ2-5
V: TRBV9
DNA: TGTGCCAGCAGCGTAGCGACCCATCCGGAGACCCAGTACTTC
CDR3: CASSVATHPETQYF

size: .
D: TRBD1
J: TRBJ2-7
V: TRBV9
DNA: TGTGCCAGCAGCGTAGGGGACAGGGAATACGAGCAGTACTTC
CDR3: CASSVGDREYEQYF

size: .
D: TRBD1
J: TRBJ2-7
V: TRBV11-1
DNA: TGTGCCAGCAGCTTAGTCGGACAGGGCCGATCGAAGTACTTC
CDR3: CASSLVGQGRSKYF

size: .
D: TRBD2
J: TRBJ2-1
V: TRBV10-2
DNA: TGCGCCAGCAGTGCGCTAGCGGGAGGCGCCAATGAGCAGTTCTTC
CDR3: CASSALAGGANEQFF

size: once
D: .
J: TRBJ1-1
V: TRBV2
DNA: TGTGCCAGCGCAGGGAAAAGGGAAGCTTTCTTT
CDR3: CASAGKREAFF

size: .
D: .
J: TRBJ2-5
V: TRBV5-1
DNA: TGCGCCAGCAGCTTGACAGGGCAGTACCAAGAGACCCAGTACTTC
CDR3: CASSLTGQYQETQYF

size: .
D: TRBD2
J: TRBJ2-1
V: TRBV30
DNA: TGTGCCTGGAATGGACTAGCGGGAGAAACTATCCGTGAGCAGTTCTTC
CDR3: CAWNGLAGETIREQFF

size: .
D: .
J: TRBJ2-7
V: TRBV30
DNA: TGTGCCTGGAGCCCCCGGCGCGAGCAGTACTTC
CDR3: CAWSPRREQYF

size: .
D: TRBD1
J: TRBJ1-1
V: TRBV4-2
DNA: TGTGCCAGCAGCCCCGACAGGGGAATGAACACTGAAGCTTTCTTT
CDR3: CASSPDRGMNTEAFF

size: .
D: .
J: TRBJ2-3
V: TRBV6-6
DNA: TGTGCCAGCAGTTATTCAGGTGGCAGGGGTACAGATACGCAGTATTTT
CDR3: CASSYSGGRGTDTQYF

size: .
D: .
J: TRBJ1-5
V: TRBV30
DNA: TGTTGCGAGCGGCAGCCCCAGCATTTT
CDR3: CCERQPQHF

size: .
D: TRBD1
J: TRBJ1-1
V: TRBV25-1
DNA: TGTGCCAGCGAACAGGGGATGAACACTGAAGCTTTCTTT
CDR3: CASEQGMNTEAFF

size: .
D: .
J: TRBJ2-3
V: TRBV11-2
DNA: TGTGCCAGCAGCTTAGTTGGAGATACGCAGTATTTT
CDR3: CASSLVGDTQYF

size: few
D: .
J: TRBJ2-7
V: TRBV6-1
DNA: TGTGCCAGCAGTGAAGTAGAGTGGGAGCAGTACTTC
CDR3: CASSEVEWEQYF

size: .
D: .
J: TRBJ2-3
V: TRBV28
DNA: TGTGCCAGCACCCGCCAAATCACAGATACGCAGTATTTT
CDR3: CASTRQITDTQYF

size: .
D: .
J: TRBJ2-3
V: TRBV23-1
DNA: TGCGCCAGCAGTCATCCACGACGGGGTGAGGGTACAGATACGCAGTATTTT
CDR3: CASSHPRRGEGTDTQYF

size: .
D: TRBD2
J: TRBJ2-3
V: TRBV30
DNA: TGTGCCTGGACTAGCGGGAAAGTTACAGATACGCAGTATTTT
CDR3: CAWTSGKVTDTQYF

size: .
D: TRBD1
J: TRBJ2-3
V: TRBV5-6
DNA: TGTGCCAGCAGCTTGCAGGGGGCCTTAGATGGCACAGATACGCAGTATTTT
CDR3: CASSLQGALDGTDTQYF

size: .
D: .
J: TRBJ2-4
V: TRBV9
DNA: TGTGCCAGCAGCGTAGGGGATCAGGGATGGGTCATTCAGTACTTC
CDR3: CASSVGDQGWVIQYF

size: few
D: .
J: TRBJ1-2
V: TRBV7-9
DNA: TGTGCCAGCAGCTCGAGCGACAGGAACTATGGCTACACCTTC
CDR3: CASSSSDRNYGYTF

size: .
D: .
J: TRBJ1-5
V: TRBV7-2
DNA: TGTGCCAGCAGCTCCGTCAATCAGCCCCAGCATTTT
CDR3: CASSSVNQPQHF

size: .
D: TRBD2
J: TRBJ2-7
V: TRBV5-1
DNA: TGCGCCAGCAGCTTGGATGGGACTAGTCAATACGAGCAGTACTTC
CDR3: CASSLDGTSQYEQYF

size: .
D: TRBD2
J: TRBJ2-7
V: TRBV7-3
DNA: TGTGCCAGCAGCACGCTAGCGGGGTACGAGCAGTACTTC
CDR3: CASSTLAGYEQYF

size: .
D: TRBD2
J: TRBJ2-3
V: TRBV7-9
DNA: TGTGCCAGCAAAGGAACTAGCGGCACAGATACGCAGTATTTT
CDR3: CASKGTSGTDTQYF

size: .
D: .
J: TRBJ2-2
V: TRBV9
DNA: TGTGCCAGCAGCCTGAACACCGGGGAGCTGTTTTTT
CDR3: CASSLNTGELFF

size: .
D: TRBD2
J: TRBJ2-1
V: TRBV9
DNA: TGTGCCAGCAGCGCCAGACTAGCGATAGTAAACAATGAGCAGTTCTTC
CDR3: CASSARLAIVNNEQFF

size: .
D: .
J: TRBJ2-7
V: TRBV18
DNA: TGTGCCAGCTCACCACAGGGAGCGGAGCAGTACTTC
CDR3: CASSPQGAEQYF

size: few
D: .
J: TRBJ1-5
V: TRBV27
DNA: TGTGCCAGCAGTCAGCAGGGTAGCAATCAGCCCCAGCATTTT
CDR3: CASSQQGSNQPQHF

size: .
D: TRBD1
J: TRBJ1-1
V: TRBV11-3
DNA: TGTGCCAGCAGCTTCGGCGACAGGGGGTCGGACACTGAAGCTTTCTTT
CDR3: CASSFGDRGSDTEAFF

size: .
D: .
J: TRBJ2-7
V: TRBV4-2
DNA: TGTGCCAGCAGCCAATCTTCGGCTCCAGACTACGAGCAGTACTTC
CDR3: CASSQSSAPDYEQYF

size: .
D: TRBD1
J: TRBJ1-1
V: TRBV6-1
DNA: TGTGCCAGCAGTACAGGGGGTCTTACTGAAGCTTTCTTT
CDR3: CASSTGGLTEAFF

size: .
D: .
J: TRBJ1-1
V: TRBV30
DNA: TGTGCCTGGGTGACAGGTGTTGAAGCTTTCTTT
CDR3: CAWVTGVEAFF

size: .
D: .
J: TRBJ2-1
V: TRBV4-3
DNA: TGCGCCAGCAGCCAAGACCAGTACCTTTACAATGAGCAGTTCTTC
CDR3: CASSQDQYLYNEQFF

size: .
D: .
J: TRBJ2-7
V: TRBV29-1
DNA: TGCAGCGCCAAGACAGGACTCACCTACGAGCAGTACTTC
CDR3: CSAKTGLTYEQYF

size: once
D: .
J: TRBJ2-7
V: TRBV20-1
DNA: TGCAGTGCTCGGGAAAACTACGAGCAGTACTTC
CDR3: CSARENYEQYF

size: .
D: .
J: TRBJ1-1
V: TRBV28
DNA: TGTGCCAGCAGTCCACAGGCTTACCGAGAAGCTTTCTTT
CDR3: CASSPQAYREAFF

size: .
D: TRBD1
J: TRBJ1-2
V: TRBV15
DNA: TGTGCCACCAGCAGAGATCTCCCGGGGACAGGGAGAAAGGGCTACACCTTC
CDR3: CATSRDLPGTGRKGYTF

size: .
D: .
J: TRBJ2-7
V: TRBV27
DNA: TGTGCCAGCAGTTTAAAGCAGACTTACGAGCAGTACTTC
CDR3: CASSLKQTYEQYF